The source of this T cell receptor (beta chain) is a study of T cells in localized non-small cell lung cancer (dated by TCRdb to the early 2020s). Study-level background: T cell repertoires of about 240 early-stage NSCLC patients were analyzed, with tumors being compared against uninvolved tumor-adjacent lungs. All 220 or so NSCLC patients in the cohort were treatment-naive and had localized lung tumors that were resected. A mean age of roughly 64 years was recorded for the NSCLC patients, of whom under 150 were male and over 100 were female. Here is what the overall study found, with its caveats: Because multi-region sequencing of the tumors was not done, intratumor heterogeneity could not be ruled out. A median of 57 of the top 100 tumor clones turned up in the paired uninvolved adjacent lung, and fewer than 35 of those clones also ranked among the top 100 of that same adjacent lung. The highest T cell clonality was observed in uninvolved tumor-adjacent lung, where clonality exceeded that of tumor, suggesting that antigenic responses were more focused in uninvolved tumor-adjacent lung. Because the study design was exploratory, TCR variables were selected using unadjusted p-values without false-discovery rate correction. Longer overall survival was associated with higher T cell density in blood, whereas shorter survival was associated with higher clonality in adjacent lung.

At diagnosis, tumor, uninvolved tumor-adjacent lung and peripheral blood were collected and then preserved as a mix of FFPE and fresh-frozen material. For TCR repertoire profiling, blood samples were analyzed in the form of peripheral blood mononuclear cells. This clone was seen a handful of times. The antigen this receptor binds is unknown. There are no base qualities to consult, and no much larger clone falls within one base. From the germline V gene (reference sequence), CDR1 is SEHNR and CDR2 is FQNEAQ. Trimming costs V 5 bases and J 2 bases, and their ends lie 13 bases apart. CDR3 length: 14 amino acids, cysteine to phenylalanine. Only the CDR3 part of the read is kept: 42 bases, read in frame from the first base. The immunoSEQ Assay was used to sequence TCR beta CDR3 regions from DNA. The authors' pipeline ran thus. To compute T cell density, TCR beta template counts were normalized to usable DNA, which was estimated by amplifying housekeeping genes. The preseqR package was used to estimate richness by extrapolating to 400,000 templates for PBMC samples and to 120,000 templates for tissue samples. Clonality was calculated as one minus Pielou's evenness. To identify tissue-enriched TCRs, differential abundance testing was run on productive amino-acid clonotypes with a minimum total count of 5 and an alpha of 0.1. The Jaccard Index and the Morisita Overlap Index were used to measure how much the repertoires overlapped between compartments. GLIPH grouped TCR beta CDR3s together with public tetramer-defined viral CDR3s, and a viral motif had to include at least three viral sequences and show V-gene enrichment. TCRdb's version of the immuneACCESS table is confined to in-frame rearrangements and falls short of the full clone set. An unresolved V gene accounts for under half of the shortfall where checked; the remainder is of unknown origin. V, J and clone size are those of that table, while D and trimming were read from the DNA. For this sample there are under 40,000 clones; under 85% appear just once. 36% of the sample is held by the ten biggest clonotypes.

The clonotype originates from a male donor at least 60 years old with stage II squamous cell lung carcinoma. The sample consisted of peripheral blood, taken before any cancer treatment. The rearrangement combines TRBV7-9 with TRBJ2-7; the D gene is perhaps TRBD2, from 6 matching bases. The DNA is as follows: TGTGCCAGCAGCGCGGCCGGGGGTCCCTACGAGCAGTACTTC. This codes for CASSAAGGPYEQYF.